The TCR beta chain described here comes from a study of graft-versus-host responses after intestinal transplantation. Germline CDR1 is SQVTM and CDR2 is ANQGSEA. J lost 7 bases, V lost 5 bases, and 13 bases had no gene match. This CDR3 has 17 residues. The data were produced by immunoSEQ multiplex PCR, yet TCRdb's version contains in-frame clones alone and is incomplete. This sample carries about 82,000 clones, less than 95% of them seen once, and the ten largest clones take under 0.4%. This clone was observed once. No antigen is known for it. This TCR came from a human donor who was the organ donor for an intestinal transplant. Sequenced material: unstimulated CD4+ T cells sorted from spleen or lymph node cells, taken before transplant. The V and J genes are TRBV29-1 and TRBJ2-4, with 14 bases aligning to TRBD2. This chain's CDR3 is CSVNAGAGTSGSNIQYF. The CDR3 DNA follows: TGCAGCGTTAACGCGGGGGCCGGGACTAGCGGGAGCAACATTCAGTACTTC.